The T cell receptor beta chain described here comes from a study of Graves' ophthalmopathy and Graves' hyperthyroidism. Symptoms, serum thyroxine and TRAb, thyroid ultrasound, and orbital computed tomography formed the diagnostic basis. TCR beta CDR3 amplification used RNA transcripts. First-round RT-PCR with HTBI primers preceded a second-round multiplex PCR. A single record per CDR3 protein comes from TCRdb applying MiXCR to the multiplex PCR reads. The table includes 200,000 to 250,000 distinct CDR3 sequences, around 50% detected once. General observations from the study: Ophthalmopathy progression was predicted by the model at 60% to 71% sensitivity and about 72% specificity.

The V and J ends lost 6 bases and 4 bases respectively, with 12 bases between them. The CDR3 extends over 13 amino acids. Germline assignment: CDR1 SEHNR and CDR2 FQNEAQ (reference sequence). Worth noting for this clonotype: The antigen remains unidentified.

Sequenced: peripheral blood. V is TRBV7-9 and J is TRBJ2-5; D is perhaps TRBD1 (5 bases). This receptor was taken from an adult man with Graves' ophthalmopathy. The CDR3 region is CASSSWGGETQYF. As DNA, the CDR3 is TGTGCCAGCAGTTCTTGGGGCGGAGAGACCCAGTACTTC.